The clone carrying this TCR beta chain was recorded a few times. The assay was immunoSEQ multiplex PCR, and TCRdb's table has in-frame clones only and misses some. The sample has fewer than 90,000 clones, roughly 89% seen once. The sample belongs to a study of OX40 agonist ivuxolimab in advanced cancers. Germline-derived CDR1 and CDR2 are MDHEN and SYDVKM. The CDR3 consists of 21 residues. The V end was cut by 0 bases, the J end by 0 bases, with 24 bases between. The rearrangement links TRBV28 to TRBJ2-4; a weak D match, TRBD1 (6 bases). The TCR originated in an adult with an advanced solid tumor such as melanoma, head and neck, liver or kidney cancer. The sample consisted of CD4+ or CD8+ T cells sorted from blood, taken in a trial of the OX40 agonist ivuxolimab. CDR3 sequence reads: CASSLWVGLVGRGTAKNIQYF. The CDR3 region has the DNA TGTGCCAGCAGTTTATGGGTTGGTTTGGTGGGCAGGGGAACAGCCAAAAACATTCAGTACTTC.